The T cell receptor (beta chain) under discussion was sequenced for a study of response to subunit inactivated influenza vaccine. This clonotype was detected a few times. Its antigen is still unknown. Trimming took 5 bases from V and 1 from J, leaving 15 bases between them. This CDR3 comprises 15 residues. Germline V CDR1 and CDR2: SGHAT, FQNNGV. One entry per CDR3 protein, called by TCRdb with MiXCR from the RT-PCR reads. The table shows under 500,000 distinct CDR3 sequences, with about 10% occurring only once. Findings of the study overall: The study's authors posited that every seasonal influenza vaccination enlists few new T cells.

The sample in question was PBMCs from blood, obtained more than 35 days after vaccination. The rearrangement joins TRBV11-2 to TRBJ2-7, with D maybe TRBD1 (5 bases). The sequence was collected from a man aged 50 or older who received an inactivated influenza vaccine. CDR3 coding DNA: TGTGCCAGCAGCGACAGACACGGCGAGTCCTACGAGCAGTACTTC. This gives the protein CASSDRHGESYEQYF.